Listed here are 26 T cell receptor beta chains from one sample, sequenced in a study of identical twins. One entry per CDR3 protein results from TCRdb running MiXCR on the 5' RACE reads. The sample yields some 500,000 distinct CDR3 sequences, nearly 10% seen once. This same sample was also taken into another study, of yellow fever vaccine responses in identical twins.

The specimen sequenced was PBMCs. The receptor source for this set is a woman between 18 and 29 years old in good health.

J is TRBJ2-7 and V is TRBV6-1; 8 nucleotides agree with TRBD1. J lost 6 bases, V lost 5 bases, and 9 bases had no gene match. Germline V gives CDR1 MNHNS, CDR2 SASEGT. There are 14 residues in the CDR3. The CDR3 nucleotides read TGTGCCAGCAGTCTTTTGGACAGGGACGGCGAGCAGTACTTC. Translating it yields CASSLLDRDGEQYF.

At least ten counts were recorded for this clonotype. J is TRBJ2-7 and V is TRBV27; TRBD1 or TRBD2 may be the D gene (5 bases each). V was pared by 3 bases and J by 0 bases, with 9 bases between. Germline assignment: CDR1 MNHEY and CDR2 SMNVEV (reference sequence). This CDR3 spans 14 amino acids. The CDR3 spells CASSLRGVSYEQYF. CDR3 nucleotide sequence: TGTGCCAGCAGTTTGAGAGGGGTCTCCTACGAGCAGTACTTC.

The V and J genes are TRBV9 and TRBJ2-3; the match to TRBD1 covers 7 bases. This CDR3 region has 17 residues. Trimming at V came to 3 bases and at J to 0 bases, leaving 10 bases not matched to a gene. Germline V CDR1 and CDR2: SGDLS, YYNGEE. CDR3 in amino acids: CASSAGDRSPSTDTQYF. Here the CDR3 DNA reads TGTGCCAGCAGCGCCGGGGACAGAAGTCCTAGCACAGATACGCAGTATTTT.

J is TRBJ1-2 and V is TRBV20-1; 10 nucleotides line up with TRBD1. V shed 6 bases and J 4 bases; nucleotides not matched to a gene: 5. The CDR3 has 13 amino acids. Germline V gene data show CDR1 as DFQATT and CDR2 as SNEGSKA (reference sequence). The CDR3 coding sequence is TGCAGTGCGATGACAGGGGGCGGCTATGGCTACACCTTC. This codes for CSAMTGGGYGYTF.

This clonotype was detected only a few times. The chain joins TRBV4-3 to TRBJ2-1; 7 bases are a match to TRBD2. Trimming took 5 bases from V and 6 from J; bases not matched to a gene: 10. The germline V gene has CDR1 LGHNA and CDR2 YSLEER. The CDR3 is 15 residues long. This CDR3 reads CASSRVARELNEQFF. The DNA for the CDR3 is TGCGCCAGCAGCAGGGTGGCGCGGGAGCTCAATGAGCAGTTCTTC.

The sample holds many counts of this clonotype. J is TRBJ2-7 and V is TRBV14; 7 positions match TRBD1. Losses at the gene ends were 2 bases for V and 2 bases for J; bases not matched to a gene: 6. The CDR3 is 15 amino acids. Germline V gene sequence: CDR1 SGHDN, CDR2 FVKESK. CDR3 DNA: TGTGCCAGCAGCCAACGGAACAGGGGAGCCTACGAGCAGTACTTC. It yields the protein CASSQRNRGAYEQYF.

The gene calls are TRBV29-1 and TRBJ2-7, with 8 bases aligning to TRBD2. Germline trimming cut 4 bases from V and 2 bases from J; bases unmatched to any gene: 7. The CDR3 is 14 residues long. Germline lookup yields CDR1 SQVTM and CDR2 ANQGSEA. CDR3 loop: CSVVGSGETYEQYF. The DNA for the CDR3 is TGCAGCGTTGTAGGTAGCGGGGAGACCTACGAGCAGTACTTC.

This chain joins TRBV10-2 and TRBJ2-3; D is tentatively TRBD1 or TRBD2 (5 bases each). Germline V gene data show CDR1 as WSHSY and CDR2 as SAAADI. The length of the CDR3 is 19 residues. The V and J ends lost 2 bases and 4 bases respectively, with 25 bases between them. This CDR3 reads CASSESTPTWRQGSDTQYF. For the CDR3, the DNA is TGCGCCAGCAGTGAGAGTACGCCAACCTGGAGGCAGGGTTCAGATACGCAGTATTTT.

This clonotype occurred many times. J is TRBJ2-1 and V is TRBV7-8; D unresolved. The CDR3 covers 16 residues. CDR1 is SGHVS and CDR2 is FQNEAQ in the germline V gene. V gave up 1 base and J gave up 1 base, with 11 bases separating them. This CDR3 is CASSLVTLGSYNEQFF. The CDR3 nucleotides read TGTGCCAGCAGCTTAGTCACCCTGGGGTCCTACAATGAGCAGTTCTTC.

Many counts were recorded for this clonotype. The chain links TRBV29-1 to TRBJ2-5, with D possibly TRBD2 on 5 matching bases. The CDR3 loop spans 13 amino acids. Germline values: CDR1 SQVTM, CDR2 ANQGSEA. Trimming removed 0 bases at V and 0 bases at J, with 5 bases between. The CDR3 DNA reads as TGCAGCGTTGAAGAGGACTACCAAGAGACCCAGTACTTC. This sequence encodes CSVEEDYQETQYF.

The chain joins TRBV9 to TRBJ2-3, with a possible D match to TRBD1 (6 bases). The CDR3 spans 16 residues. The V gene lost 4 bases and the J gene lost 3 bases, with 18 bases spanning the gap. Germline CDR1 reads SGDLS; CDR2 reads YYNGEE. CDR3 amino acids: CASSSGAAWVTDTQYF. For the CDR3, the DNA is TGTGCCAGCAGCTCAGGGGCGGCCTGGGTAACAGATACGCAGTATTTT.

This chain uses TRBV29-1 with TRBJ2-4; no firm D call. The length of the CDR3 is 14 residues. Germline assignment: CDR1 SQVTM and CDR2 ANQGSEA. Trimming took 4 bases from V and 0 from J, leaving 10 bases between them. The CDR3 nucleotides are TGCAGCGTTGCAGACAACATAGCCAAAAACATTCAGTACTTC. This sequence encodes CSVADNIAKNIQYF.

This clonotype appeared many times. The rearrangement uses TRBV20-1 and TRBJ2-5; 8 bases agree with TRBD2. V gave up 2 bases and J gave up 0 bases; unmatched junction bases: 8. Germline values: CDR1 DFQATT, CDR2 SNEGSKA (reference sequence). The CDR3 extends over 16 amino acids. The CDR3 DNA sequence: TGCAGTGCTAGAAGGACTAGCAGTTGGTACCAAGAGACCCAGTACTTC. Its protein is CSARRTSSWYQETQYF.

CDR3 sequence reads: CAISPGPGYEQYF. CDR3 coding DNA: TGTGCCATCAGCCCCGGGCCCGGCTACGAGCAGTACTTC. The rearrangement uses TRBV10-3 and TRBJ2-7, with D uncertain. Germline CDR1 reads ENHRY; CDR2 reads SYGVKD. CDR3 length equals 13 residues. V gave up 6 bases and J gave up 3 bases, with 12 bases separating them.

The rearrangement links TRBV25-1 to TRBJ2-5; TRBD2 agrees at 8 bases. The length of the CDR3 is 16 residues. After removal of 0 bases from V and 1 base from J, the junction contained 4 bases not matched to a gene. Per germline, CDR1 MGHDK and CDR2 SYGVNS. CDR3 region: CASSEYIGGAQETQYF. Written as DNA, the CDR3 is TGTGCCAGCAGTGAATATATCGGGGGGGCCCAAGAGACCCAGTACTTC.

The V and J genes are TRBV20-1 and TRBJ2-7; tentative D call: TRBD2 (6 bases). From germline, CDR1 is DFQATT and CDR2 SNEGSKA (reference sequence). V lost 5 bases to trimming and J lost 2 bases, with 16 bases between them. The CDR3 loop spans 14 amino acids. CDR3 DNA sequence: TGCAGTGCTTGGGACTCTCGGGGGACCTACGAGCAGTACTTC. Translation: CSAWDSRGTYEQYF.

This clonotype was observed a few times. The chain is built from TRBV5-1 and TRBJ2-7; D is uncertain. Trimming took 0 bases from V and 2 from J, leaving 15 bases between them. The CDR3 spans 16 residues. The germline CDR1 and CDR2 sequences are SGHRS and YFSETQ. Here the CDR3 DNA reads TGCGCCAGCAGCTTGGCCTTTAGCTCCGCAGCCTACGAGCAGTACTTC. It specifies CASSLAFSSAAYEQYF.

This clonotype showed up just a few times. The J gene is TRBJ2-7, the V gene TRBV5-1; weak D call: TRBD1 (6 bases). Germline V gene lookup returns CDR1 SGHRS and CDR2 YFSETQ. This CDR3 comprises 15 residues. V lost 2 bases, J lost 6 bases, and 18 bases lay in between. The CDR3 coding sequence is TGCGCCAGCAGCTTCCTCAGCCAGGGGATCTCCGAGCAGTACTTC. This gives the protein CASSFLSQGISEQYF.

The chain employs TRBV11-2 and TRBJ1-1, with TRBD1 matching 9 bases. The CDR3 extends over 17 amino acids. The ends lost 0 bases at V and 3 bases at J; junction bases unmatched: 8. Germline lookup yields CDR1 SGHAT and CDR2 FQNNGV. The CDR3 nucleotides are TGTGCCAGCAGCTTAGAAGGGACAGGGACGGGGGACACTGAAGCTTTCTTT. Encoded protein: CASSLEGTGTGDTEAFF. Full variable domain (outside the CDR3, taken from reference TRBV11-2 and TRBJ1-1): EAGVAQSPRYKIIEKRQSVAFWCNPISGHATLYWYQQILGQGPKLLIQFQNNGVVDDSQLPKDRFSAERLKGVDSTLKIQPAKLEDSAVYLCASSLEGTGTGDTEAFFGQGTRLTVV.

This clonotype occurred many times. The V call is TRBV12-3 or TRBV12-4, the J call TRBJ2-2; D ambiguous. V lost 3 bases and J lost 5, with 7 bases in between. The CDR3 runs to 13 residues. The CDR3 protein is CASSFRRTGELFF. The CDR3, as DNA: TGTGCCAGCAGTTTTAGGCGGACCGGGGAGCTGTTTTTT.

This clonotype was picked up a small number of times. The genes are TRBV7-9 and TRBJ2-7; D is perhaps TRBD1 (6 bases). Germline V gives CDR1 SEHNR, CDR2 FQNEAQ (reference sequence). V was shortened by 4 bases and J by 2 bases, with 18 bases between the two germline ends. CDR3 length: 16 residues. CDR3 bases: TGTGCCAGCAGCTCCCCCACCGGGACAACACCCTACGAGCAGTACTTC. Residues: CASSSPTGTTPYEQYF.

A few counts support this clonotype. The chain links TRBV4-3 to TRBJ1-2; D unclear. The germline V gene encodes CDR1 LGHNA and CDR2 YSLEER. V was shortened by 0 bases and J by 5 bases, with 13 bases between the two germline ends. The CDR3 consists of 15 residues. CDR3 nucleotide sequence: TGCGCCAGCAGCCAAGATCATGAGACGGAATATGGCTACACCTTC. It is translated as CASSQDHETEYGYTF.

In this sample, this clonotype turned up many times. V gene TRBV10-3 combines with J gene TRBJ1-3, with a weak D call TRBD1 (6 bases). The germline CDR1 and CDR2 sequences are ENHRY and SYGVKD. The CDR3 has 16 residues. V was clipped by 10 bases and J by 0 bases, with 19 bases between them. CDR3 nucleotide sequence: TGTGCCAACGCGGCGGGACATGTGTCCTCTGGAAACACCATATATTTT. It yields the protein CANAAGHVSSGNTIYF.

The chain carries TRBV19 and TRBJ2-7, with 7 bases that match TRBD2. The ends lost 5 bases at V and 6 bases at J; junction bases unmatched: 16. CDR3 length: 16 amino acids. The germline V gene has CDR1 LNHDA and CDR2 SQIVND (reference sequence). The CDR3 loop reads CASSQSGAVDITEQYF. In DNA form, the CDR3 reads TGTGCCAGTAGTCAGAGCGGGGCCGTCGATATCACCGAGCAGTACTTC.

The chain's CDR3 is CASASRGDRRKNIQYF. CDR3 DNA: TGTGCCAGCGCTTCCCGAGGGGACCGGAGGAAAAACATTCAGTACTTC. The chain uses TRBV12-3 or TRBV12-4 and TRBJ2-4; D assignment may be TRBD1 or TRBD2 (5 bases each). V lost 8 bases, J lost 4 bases, and 21 bases lay in between. The CDR3 has 16 residues.

This clonotype was seen a few times. V usage is TRBV4-2 and J usage is TRBJ2-7; TRBD2 matches at 7 bases. The CDR3 contains 17 residues. V gave up 0 bases and J gave up 4 bases; unmatched junction bases: 12. From germline, CDR1 is LGHNA and CDR2 YNFKEQ. The CDR3 sequence: CASSQDLNPGGGYEQYF. The CDR3 region has the DNA TGTGCCAGCAGCCAAGATCTAAACCCGGGGGGAGGTTACGAGCAGTACTTC.